Listed below are T cell receptor beta chains from one sample, sequenced in a study of PD-L1 blockade in urothelial cancer. The repertoire was sequenced with immunoSEQ multiplex PCR; TCRdb's copy has only in-frame clones and lacks some. The sample lists about 53,000 clones; roughly 85% were seen once. The material was PBMCs, obtained around atezolizumab (anti-PD-L1) treatment. The receptors originated from a woman in her sixties with urothelial cancer. Both conserved end residues are part of each CDR3. The D gene is left open where the match is weak. The size field is filled for only some rows; it gives once, few, many or a size class.

j_call d_call clone_size v_call cdr3_nt cdr3_aa
TRBJ2-7 TRBD1 NA TRBV7-9 TGTGCCAGCAGCTTAGGGGACAGACCAAAGGAGGAGCAGTACTTC CASSLGDRPKEEQYF
TRBJ1-2 TRBD1 once TRBV29-1 TGCAGCGTGGACGCCGGGACAGACTATGGCTACACCTTC CSVDAGTDYGYTF
TRBJ2-5 TRBD2 NA TRBV25-1 TGTGCCAGCAGTGGAGGGACTAGTATGGAGACCCAGTACTTC CASSGGTSMETQYF
TRBJ2-5 TRBD1 NA TRBV7-8 TGTGCCAGCAGCACCGGGACAGAAGAGACCCAGTACTTC CASSTGTEETQYF
TRBJ2-2 TRBD1 NA TRBV2 TGTGCCAGCAGTGGGGACAGGGCGAGCACCGGGGAGCTGTTTTTT CASSGDRASTGELFF
TRBJ1-2 TRBD1 NA TRBV5-3 TGTGCCAGAAGCCGCAAACCGGGACAGATTATCTATGGCTACACCTTC CARSRKPGQIIYGYTF
TRBJ2-5 TRBD2 NA TRBV4-1 TGCGCCAGCAGCCAAGCGGGACTAGCGAAGACCCAGTACTTC CASSQAGLAKTQYF
TRBJ2-3 NA NA TRBV27 TGTGCCAGCAGGCCAGGGGTAAGCACAGATACGCAGTATTTT CASRPGVSTDTQYF
TRBJ1-4 TRBD1 NA TRBV6-1 TGTGCCAGCACCCACAGGGGGCGCGGGGAAAAACTGTTTTTT CASTHRGRGEKLFF
TRBJ1-1 NA NA TRBV7-6 TGTGCCAGCAGCTTATCTCAGGGTCCTGGGACTGAAGCTTTCTTT CASSLSQGPGTEAFF
TRBJ2-5 TRBD1 NA TRBV6-6 TGTGCCAGCACCACAGGGGGTATTGGTACGGAGACCCAGTACTTC CASTTGGIGTETQYF
TRBJ1-5 NA NA TRBV4-1 TGCGCCAGCAGCCCTATATTACCGTTCCCACAGGGACAGCCCCAGCATTTT CASSPILPFPQGQPQHF
TRBJ1-2 TRBD1 NA TRBV11-2 TGTGCCAGCAGCTCGGTACGTGGGACAGGGACCTTCACCTTC CASSSVRGTGTFTF
TRBJ2-7 TRBD1 NA TRBV7-2 TGTGCCAGCAGCTTCGTCGGGACAGCGACCTACGAGCAGTACTTC CASSFVGTATYEQYF
TRBJ1-4 TRBD1 NA TRBV7-2 TGTGCCAGCAGCCCGGACAGGGGGCGTTCTAGTGAAAAACTGTTTTTT CASSPDRGRSSEKLFF
TRBJ2-2 NA NA TRBV9 TGTGCCAGCAGCGTAGCCGGGATCGGGGAGCTGTTTTTT CASSVAGIGELFF
TRBJ2-7 TRBD2 NA TRBV18 TGTGCCAGCTCACCATCTAGCGGTGACGGGGAGCAGTACTTC CASSPSSGDGEQYF
TRBJ2-1 TRBD1 NA TRBV4-1 TGCGCCAGCAGCCAAGCTTTACGGACAGGGTCCGAGCAGTTCTTC CASSQALRTGSEQFF
TRBJ1-4 NA NA TRBV25-1 TGTGCCAGCAGTGAATCATGGGGGCGGTATGAAAAACTGTTTTTT CASSESWGRYEKLFF
TRBJ1-2 TRBD1 NA TRBV7-3 TGTGCCAGCAGCTTAACCCCCTCGGGGCCGGGACAGGCTGGCTACACCTTC CASSLTPSGPGQAGYTF
TRBJ2-1 NA once TRBV27 TGTGCCAGCAGTTTAAACCCCCACCCAGGGTGGGGCAATGAGCAGTTCTTC CASSLNPHPGWGNEQFF
TRBJ2-1 NA NA TRBV10-1 TGCGCCAGCAGTGAGGGGCTAGCTTCCTACAATGAGCAGTTCTTC CASSEGLASYNEQFF
TRBJ2-2 TRBD2 few TRBV29-1 TGCAGCGTTGAGGGGGGGACCTACCCCACCGGGGAGCTGTTTTTT CSVEGGTYPTGELFF
TRBJ2-5 NA NA TRBV19 TGTGCCAGCCAGCTGAATGGGGGGGGGCCGGAGACCCAGTACTTC CASQLNGGGPETQYF
TRBJ2-7 NA NA TRBV5-1 TGCGCCAGCAGCTTGGGGGCCGGGGGAGAAACCTACGAGCAGTACTTC CASSLGAGGETYEQYF
TRBJ2-5 NA NA TRBV9 TGTGCCAGCAGCGGAACGTTACAGCCGCAGACCCAGTACTTC CASSGTLQPQTQYF
TRBJ2-2 NA NA TRBV9 TGTGCCAGCAGCGGCCAACTAGCAGCCGGGGAGCTGTTTTTT CASSGQLAAGELFF
TRBJ2-3 TRBD2 NA TRBV4-1 TGCGCCAGCAGCTCACGGCGTCTAGCGGGAGCAGGCACAGATACGCAGTATTTT CASSSRRLAGAGTDTQYF
TRBJ2-7 TRBD2 NA TRBV27 TGTGCCAGCAGTCGAGGGACTAGCGGCGACACCTACGAGCAGTACTTC CASSRGTSGDTYEQYF
TRBJ1-2 TRBD1 NA TRBV6-5 TGTGCCAGCACCCGGACAGGGGGAAACTATGGCTACACCTTC CASTRTGGNYGYTF
TRBJ1-5 NA NA TRBV19 TGTGCCAGTAGTATCCTAATTAGCAATCAGCCCCAGCATTTT CASSILISNQPQHF
TRBJ2-2 NA NA TRBV29-1 TGCAGCGTTGAAGTCGGGGGAAGCGGCGGGGAGCTGTTTTTT CSVEVGGSGGELFF
TRBJ1-6 TRBD1 NA TRBV27 TGTGCCAGCAGTTTATCTTGGACAGGGCGTAATTCACCCCTCCACTTT CASSLSWTGRNSPLHF
TRBJ2-5 TRBD2 NA TRBV5-1 TGCGCCAGCAGCGTCGGGGGGTACCAAGAGACCCAGTACTTC CASSVGGYQETQYF
TRBJ2-7 NA NA TRBV10-1 TGCGCCAGCAGTGCGGGAGCGCATTCCTACGAGCAGTACTTC CASSAGAHSYEQYF
TRBJ2-7 TRBD1 NA TRBV4-3 TGCGCCAGCAGCCAACCAGGACAGGGGTCTGGCGAGCAGTACTTC CASSQPGQGSGEQYF
TRBJ1-1 NA NA TRBV6-6 TGTGCCAGCAGCCTCCTACCCAGAGGGTCCAACACTGAAGCTTTCTTT CASSLLPRGSNTEAFF
TRBJ2-7 TRBD1 once TRBV27 TGTGCCAGCAGTTTGCGGCAGGGGGCCGGGTACGAGCAGTACTTC CASSLRQGAGYEQYF
TRBJ2-2 TRBD2 NA TRBV5-1 TGCGCCAGCAGCCGGGGACTAGCGGGAGGGCCTTCCGGGGAGCTGTTTTTT CASSRGLAGGPSGELFF
TRBJ1-5 TRBD1 NA TRBV18 TGTGCCAGCTCACCCCCCCTTGACAGGGAAGTAGATCAGCCCCAGCATTTT CASSPPLDREVDQPQHF
TRBJ2-5 TRBD1 NA TRBV5-4 TGTGCCAGCAGCTCAGACAGGGGGGAGGAGACCCAGTACTTC CASSSDRGEETQYF
TRBJ1-5 TRBD1 NA TRBV10-3 TGTGCCATCAGCGGGACAGACAATCAGCCCCAGCATTTT CAISGTDNQPQHF
TRBJ1-2 NA NA TRBV5-4 TGTGCCAGCAGCCCCGCGGGACTGTCAAGCTATGGCTACACCTTC CASSPAGLSSYGYTF
TRBJ2-1 TRBD2 NA TRBV28 TGTGCCAGCAGTAGTATCCCCGGACTAGCGCGTGTGAATGAGCAGTTCTTC CASSSIPGLARVNEQFF
TRBJ2-1 TRBD2 NA TRBV27 TGTGCCAGCAGTTTTGGCAGGGAGACTAGCGGGCGTTACAATGAGCAGTTCTTC CASSFGRETSGRYNEQFF
TRBJ1-6 TRBD1 NA TRBV25-1 TGTGCCAGCAGCGGAACAGGGGTCCACAATTCACCCCTCCACTTT CASSGTGVHNSPLHF
TRBJ2-2 TRBD2 NA TRBV2 TGTGCCAGCAGAACCCCGGGACTAGCGAGTTCCGGGGAGCTGTTTTTT CASRTPGLASSGELFF